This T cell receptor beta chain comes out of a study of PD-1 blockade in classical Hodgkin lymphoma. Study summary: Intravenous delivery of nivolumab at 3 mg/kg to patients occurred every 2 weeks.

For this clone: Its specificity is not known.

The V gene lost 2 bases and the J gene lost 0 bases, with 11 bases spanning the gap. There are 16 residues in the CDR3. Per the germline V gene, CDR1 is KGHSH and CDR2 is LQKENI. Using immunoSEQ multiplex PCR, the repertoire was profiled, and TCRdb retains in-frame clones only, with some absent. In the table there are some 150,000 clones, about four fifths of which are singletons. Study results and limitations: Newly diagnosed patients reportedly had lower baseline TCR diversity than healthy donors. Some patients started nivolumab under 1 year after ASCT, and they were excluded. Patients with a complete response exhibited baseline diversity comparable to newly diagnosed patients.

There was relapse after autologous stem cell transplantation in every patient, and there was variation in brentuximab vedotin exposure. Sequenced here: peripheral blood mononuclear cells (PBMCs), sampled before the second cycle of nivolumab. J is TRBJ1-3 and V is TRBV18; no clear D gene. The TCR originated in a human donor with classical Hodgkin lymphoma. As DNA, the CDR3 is TGTGCCAGCTCACCAAGTCTCCGGAGCTCTGGAAACACCATATATTTT. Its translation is CASSPSLRSSGNTIYF.